A selection of T cell receptor beta chains follows, all from one sample in a study of identical twins. TCRdb reanalysed the 5' RACE reads using MiXCR and keeps one entry per CDR3 protein. The sample records roughly 720,000 distinct CDR3 sequences, 15% to 20% being singletons. These data were likewise used in another study, on T cells expressing NK-cell markers.

Sequenced input: PBMCs. All receptors come from a woman younger than 35 in good health. Each CDR3 is given with its conserved first and last residue. D genes are given only for firm matches. Clone sizes are given selectively: once, few, many, or a class where the clone is expanded.

>.|.|15|TRBV28|TRBJ2-1
CASINLDSSYNEQFF
TGTGCCAGCATTAATCTTGATAGCTCCTACAATGAGCAGTTCTTC
>TRBD2|.|19|TRBV20-1|TRBJ2-4
CSARKGTSGGPLAKNIQYF
TGCAGTGCTAGAAAGGGCACTAGCGGGGGACCCTTAGCCAAAAACATTCAGTACTTC
>TRBD1|.|13|TRBV5-1|TRBJ2-3
CASGNRGTDTQYF
TGCGCCAGCGGTAACAGGGGAACAGATACGCAGTATTTT
>.|few|15|TRBV7-9|TRBJ1-1
CASSFQGFGNTEAFF
TGTGCCAGCAGCTTCCAAGGTTTCGGGAACACTGAAGCTTTCTTT
>TRBD1|.|14|TRBV20-1|TRBJ2-7
CSAAPRQGRYEQYF
TGCAGTGCTGCCCCTCGACAGGGACGGTACGAGCAGTACTTC
>.|.|15|TRBV9|TRBJ1-4
CASSDPTRQNEKLFF
TGTGCCAGCAGCGACCCGACCAGACAGAATGAAAAACTGTTTTTT
>.|few|14|TRBV20-1|TRBJ2-1
CSARDREYYNEQFF
TGCAGTGCTAGAGATCGGGAGTACTACAATGAGCAGTTCTTC
>.|many|14|TRBV7-8|TRBJ1-5
CASSLLISNQPQHF
TGTGCCAGCAGCTTGCTGATTAGCAATCAGCCCCAGCATTTT
>.|.|15|TRBV11-2|TRBJ2-2
CASSLEPGGTGELFF
TGTGCCAGCAGCTTGGAACCTGGGGGCACCGGGGAGCTGTTTTTT
>.|few|13|TRBV29-1|TRBJ2-2
CSVVGAGTGELFF
TGCAGCGTTGTGGGGGCGGGAACCGGGGAGCTGTTTTTT
>.|.|14|TRBV2|TRBJ1-2
CASNKAGGNYGYTF
TGTGCCAGCAACAAAGCGGGGGGTAACTATGGCTACACCTTC
>TRBD1|.|18|TRBV5-6|TRBJ1-4
CASSLTGQGYGTNEKLFF
TGTGCCAGCAGCTTGACGGGACAGGGGTATGGTACTAATGAAAAACTGTTTTTT
>TRBD1|.|14|TRBV7-2|TRBJ2-5
CASSLQGALKTQYF
TGTGCCAGCAGCCTGCAGGGGGCGTTGAAGACCCAGTACTTC
>TRBD1|.|13|TRBV30|TRBJ2-5
CAWSLGQQETQYF
TGTGCCTGGAGCCTGGGACAGCAAGAGACCCAGTACTTC
>TRBD2|.|17|TRBV7-2|TRBJ2-7
CASSLAPGSGRSNEQYF
TGTGCCAGCAGCTTAGCGCCAGGTAGCGGGAGATCCAACGAGCAGTACTTC
>.|.|14|TRBV5-1|TRBJ2-2
CATTGNTLPGELFF
TGCGCCACCACCGGGAACACACTTCCCGGGGAGCTGTTTTTT
>.|many|10|TRBV2|TRBJ2-1
CASSPNEQFF
TGTGCCAGCAGTCCGAATGAGCAGTTCTTC